The 24 T cell receptor beta chains below were found in one sample sequenced in a study of T cell responses to AZD1222 COVID-19 vaccine. Here immunoSEQ multiplex PCR was the method, and the copy in TCRdb shows in-frame clones only, minus some. This sample has about 150,000 clones, with less than 95% found just once. The material sequenced was peripheral blood, taken on day 0 of AZD1222 vaccination. These receptors were taken from an adult in good health.

J is TRBJ1-2 and V is TRBV27; D possibly corresponds to TRBD1 (6 bases). The CDR3 totals 15 residues. Germline V lookup: CDR1 MNHEY, CDR2 SMNVEV (reference sequence). V lost 2 bases to trimming and J lost 3 bases, with 13 bases between them. CDR3 sequence: CASSLIAGDDYGYTF. For the CDR3, the DNA is TGTGCCAGCAGTTTAATCGCAGGGGATGACTATGGCTACACCTTC.

This clone was counted a few times. The CDR3 sequence is CASIAMGGTGNTIYF. In nucleotides, the CDR3 is TGTGCCAGCATCGCGATGGGGGGCACTGGAAACACCATATATTTT. The genes are TRBV2 and TRBJ1-3, with D perhaps TRBD1 (6 bases). Deletions cut 7 bases from V and 2 bases from J, with 15 bases between. The CDR3 runs to 15 residues. Germline V gene sequence: CDR1 SNHLY, CDR2 FYNNEI.

The rearrangement uses TRBV5-6 and TRBJ1-5, with a tentative D call TRBD1 (6 bases). CDR3 length: 17 residues. CDR1 and CDR2 from the germline V gene are SGHDT and YYEEEE. V was cut by 0 bases and J by 7 bases, with 20 bases left in between. Written as DNA, the CDR3 is TGTGCCAGCAGCTTGGGCCAGGGGATGACCTTAAACCAGCCCCAGCATTTT. This translates into CASSLGQGMTLNQPQHF.

The gene calls are TRBV5-1 and TRBJ2-1, with 9 bases identical to TRBD1. Germline V CDR1 and CDR2: SGHRS, YFSETQ. This CDR3 region has 18 residues. With V trimmed by 4 bases and J by 4 bases, 15 bases remained unmatched. CDR3 protein: CASSAELIRDRVYNEQFF. CDR3 bases: TGCGCCAGCAGCGCCGAGTTAATACGGGACAGGGTATACAATGAGCAGTTCTTC.

The chain links TRBV5-1 to TRBJ1-1; possibly TRBD1 for D (5 bases). Trimming removed 4 bases from V and 6 bases from J, with 16 bases in between. The germline V gene encodes CDR1 SGHRS and CDR2 YFSETQ. The CDR3 covers 14 residues. The CDR3 bases are TGCGCCAGCAGCCTCACAGCGGGGCCTTCTGAAGCTTTCTTT. Translation gives CASSLTAGPSEAFF.

This sequence joins TRBV27 and TRBJ2-7; TRBD2 matches at 7 bases. Germline CDR1 MNHEY, CDR2 SMNVEV (reference sequence). The length of the CDR3 is 11 residues. Trimming at V came to 8 bases and at J to 7 bases, leaving 5 bases not matched to a gene. CDR3 protein: CASSSGGEQYF. CDR3 coding DNA: TGTGCCAGCTCCTCCGGGGGGGAGCAGTACTTC.

This clone showed up just a few times. The rearrangement uses TRBV19 and TRBJ1-6; 7 nucleotides align to TRBD1. This CDR3 spans 15 amino acids. V lost 4 bases and J lost 5; bases outside the gene matches: 5. Germline V lookup: CDR1 LNHDA, CDR2 SQIVND (reference sequence). The CDR3 is CASSKSGTDNSPLHF. CDR3 nucleotide sequence: TGTGCCAGTAGTAAATCGGGGACAGATAATTCACCCCTCCACTTT.

The gene calls are TRBV18 and TRBJ1-1; 7 bases fit TRBD1. V was clipped by 4 bases and J by 6 bases; unmatched bases: 14. Per the germline V gene, CDR1 is KGHSH and CDR2 is LQKENI. This CDR3 contains 16 residues. In DNA form, the CDR3 reads TGTGCCAGCTCACTAGTTGGACAGGTGCAAGACGCTGAAGCTTTCTTT. Translating gives CASSLVGQVQDAEAFF.

The chain recombines TRBV25-1 with TRBJ2-7; 7 bases align to TRBD2. CDR3 length: 17 residues. J was trimmed by 0 bases and V by 4 bases; bases with no gene match: 12. Germline V CDR1 and CDR2: MGHDK, SYGVNS. CDR3 nucleotides: TGTGCCAGCAGTGTGCGGGAGCCCTCTAGCCTCTCCTACGAGCAGTACTTC. Encoded protein: CASSVREPSSLSYEQYF.

This rearrangement joins TRBV4-2 to TRBJ1-4; no clear D gene. This CDR3 spans 18 amino acids. Germline V gene sequence: CDR1 LGHNA, CDR2 YNFKEQ. Between the trimmed V and J ends, which lost 0 bases and 4 bases, there was a span of 18 bases. This chain's CDR3 is CASSQDEGEYFHNEKLFF. The CDR3 DNA reads TGTGCCAGCAGCCAAGACGAGGGTGAGTATTTCCATAATGAAAAACTGTTTTTT.

V and J are TRBV30 and TRBJ1-4, with 10 bases lining up with TRBD1. Germline V CDR1 and CDR2: GTSNPN, SVGIG (reference sequence). The V gene end was trimmed by 2 bases and the J gene end by 6 bases; junction bases not matched to a gene: 15. The CDR3 extends over 18 amino acids. Here the CDR3 reads CAWSPPGTGVNAHEKLFF. The CDR3 coding sequence is TGTGCCTGGAGTCCCCCCGGGACAGGGGTTAACGCGCATGAAAAACTGTTTTTT.

This clone was detected a few times. This chain uses TRBV21-1 with TRBJ2-7; the DNA was not compared with TRBD1, the D call given in the table. TRBV21-1 is termed a pseudogene. CDR3 length: 14 amino acids. The CDR3 DNA is TGTGCCAGCAGCAAAGGACACAAAACCTACGAGCAGTACTTC. Its translation: CASSKGHKTYEQYF.

As DNA, the CDR3 is TGTGCCAGCAGCAAAAGCCGGGACGCAAAATCCTACGAGCAGTACTTC. Amino acid sequence: CASSKSRDAKSYEQYF. This chain connects TRBV7-9 to TRBJ2-7; perhaps D is TRBD1 or TRBD2 (5 bases each). The germline V and J ends were trimmed by 5 bases and 1 base, with 18 bases remaining between them. From germline, CDR1 is SEHNR and CDR2 FQNEAQ (reference sequence). There are 16 residues in the CDR3.

This clone was detected only once. The chain combines TRBV28 with TRBJ2-7, with D hard to call. This CDR3 spans 15 amino acids. Per the germline V gene, CDR1 is MDHEN and CDR2 is SYDVKM. The V gene lost 5 bases and the J gene lost 0 bases, with 14 bases spanning the gap. The chain's CDR3 is CASSPYTLSSYEQYF. In DNA form, the CDR3 reads TGTGCCAGCAGTCCCTACACCCTAAGCTCCTACGAGCAGTACTTC.

The rearrangement joins TRBV7-9 to TRBJ1-5, with TRBD1 matching over 10 bases. V lost 3 bases and J lost 7; bases outside the gene matches: 6. Looked up from germline, CDR1 is SEHNR and CDR2 is FQNEAQ (reference sequence). This CDR3 comprises 15 residues. The CDR3 region has the DNA TGTGCCAGCAGCTTGGGGACAGGGGTTGGGCAGCCCCAGCATTTT. It yields the protein CASSLGTGVGQPQHF.

The chain combines TRBV7-2 with TRBJ1-5; 10 nucleotides agree with TRBD1. CDR1 is SGHTA and CDR2 is FQGNSA in the germline V gene. CDR3 length: 14 amino acids. V shed 6 bases, J shed 5 bases, and the junction held 4 bases outside the gene matches. CDR3 coding DNA: TGTGCCAGCAGGGACGGGACAGGGGATCAGCCCCAGCATTTT. The encoded protein is CASRDGTGDQPQHF.

The chain employs TRBV4-2 and TRBJ1-1; 12 bases map to TRBD1. Trimming took 3 bases from V and 5 from J; bases not matched to a gene: 10. This CDR3 region has 17 residues. CDR1 LGHNA and CDR2 YNFKEQ come from the germline V gene. CDR3 region: CASSQAGTGGAWTEAFF. Here the CDR3 DNA reads TGTGCCAGCAGCCAGGCCGGGACAGGGGGCGCTTGGACTGAAGCTTTCTTT.

There are a few counts of this clone. This rearrangement joins TRBV5-6 to TRBJ2-7, with 9 positions matching TRBD1. This CDR3 has 13 amino acids. Germline lookup yields CDR1 SGHDT and CDR2 YYEEEE. The V and J ends lost 4 bases and 6 bases, in that order; junction bases with no gene match: 5. CDR3 in DNA: TGTGCCAGCAGCCGGGACAGGGCCCGCGAGCAGTACTTC. Translation: CASSRDRAREQYF. The whole variable domain, filled in from reference TRBV5-6 and TRBJ2-7, reads DAGVTQSPTHLIKTRGQQVTLRCSPKSGHDTVSWYQQALGQGPQFIFQYYEEEERQRGNFPDRFSGHQFPNYSSELNVNALLLGDSALYLCASSRDRAREQYFGPGTRLTVT.

The chain recombines TRBV15 with TRBJ2-1; 7 bases map to TRBD2. Looked up from germline, CDR1 is LNHNV and CDR2 is YYDKDF (reference sequence). With 2 bases clipped from V and 10 bases from J, the junction kept 11 bases outside the gene matches. There are 15 residues in the CDR3. CDR3 protein: CATSRSGTIKVEQFF. CDR3 in DNA: TGTGCCACCAGCAGATCCGGGACTATCAAAGTCGAGCAGTTCTTC. Filled out from reference TRBV15 and TRBJ2-1, the complete variable domain reads DAMVIQNPRYQVTQFGKPVTLSCSQTLNHNVMYWYQQKSSQAPKLLFHYYDKDFNNEADTPDNFQSRRPNTSFCFLDIRSPGLGDTAMYLCATSRSGTIKVEQFFGPGTRLTVL.

The chain employs TRBV27 and TRBJ2-1; D may match TRBD1 or TRBD2 (6 bases each). The CDR3 contains 15 residues. Germline V lookup: CDR1 MNHEY, CDR2 SMNVEV (reference sequence). V was trimmed by 7 bases and J by 3 bases, leaving 16 bases between them. The CDR3 region has the DNA TGTGCCAGCACAGGGGTCCGGGAGAACTACAATGAGCAGTTCTTC. Protein sequence: CASTGVRENYNEQFF.

The J gene is TRBJ2-7, the V gene TRBV4-2; no firm D call. This CDR3 has 14 residues. Per the germline V gene, CDR1 is LGHNA and CDR2 is YNFKEQ. With 2 bases removed from V and 9 bases from J, the gap between germline ends came to 17 bases. The CDR3 is CASSQSLDGLRQYF. DNA of the CDR3: TGTGCCAGCAGCCAATCCCTGGACGGCCTCCGGCAGTACTTC.

CDR3 residues: CASSGSRTGAGNTIYF. CDR3 nucleotides: TGTGCCAGCTCGGGAAGTAGGACAGGAGCTGGAAACACCATATATTTT. The genes are TRBV18 and TRBJ1-3, with 7 bases identical to TRBD1. The length of the CDR3 is 16 residues. The V gene end was trimmed by 6 bases and the J gene end by 2 bases; junction bases not matched to a gene: 10. In germline, CDR1 is KGHSH, CDR2 LQKENI.

The V call is TRBV12-3 or TRBV12-4, the J call TRBJ1-5, with D hard to call. V was shortened by 8 bases and J by 3 bases, with 8 bases between the two germline ends. The CDR3 runs 12 residues. CDR3 sequence (DNA): TGTGCCAGCGGGGAGTTCAATCAGCCCCAGCATTTT. Its protein is CASGEFNQPQHF.

The chain uses TRBV7-9 and TRBJ1-1; 10 bases map to TRBD1. The germline gives CDR1 SEHNR, CDR2 FQNEAQ (reference sequence). Trimming cost V 7 bases and J 5 bases; bases outside gene matches: 7. The CDR3 has 14 residues. CDR3 protein: CASKDDRGRTEAFF. The CDR3 DNA is TGTGCCAGCAAGGACGACAGGGGGCGAACTGAAGCTTTCTTT.